This paragraph covers one TCR beta chain sequence. The antigen is not known. The CDR3 is 13 residues long. Looked up from germline, CDR1 is MNHEY and CDR2 is SVGAGI. The junction had 7 bases not matched to a gene; V was cut back by 8 bases and J by 6 bases. Per sample, extraction of total RNA gave at least 6 micrograms in every case. These data originate in a study of blood T cells in healthy people across ages. General study results and limits: TCR beta diversity per million T cells fell roughly linearly with age. The study could not conclusively compare naive and antigen-experienced cells, given its unsorted PBMCs.

Next came a second PCR, run for roughly 6 to 11 cycles, which used a sample-barcoded 5' primer along with a J-beta primer mix. From the 5' RACE reads, TCRdb called clonotypes with MiXCR, one entry per CDR3 protein. The sample shows under 1,000,000 distinct CDR3 sequences, around 36% of them seen only once. The clonotype originates from a man aged 18 to 35 in good health. Sequencing was carried out using blood. This chain links TRBV6-5 with TRBJ2-1; 7 positions match TRBD2. The CDR3 protein is CASRAGFTNEQFF. The CDR3 DNA reads TGTGCCAGCCGAGCGGGATTTACCAATGAGCAGTTCTTC.